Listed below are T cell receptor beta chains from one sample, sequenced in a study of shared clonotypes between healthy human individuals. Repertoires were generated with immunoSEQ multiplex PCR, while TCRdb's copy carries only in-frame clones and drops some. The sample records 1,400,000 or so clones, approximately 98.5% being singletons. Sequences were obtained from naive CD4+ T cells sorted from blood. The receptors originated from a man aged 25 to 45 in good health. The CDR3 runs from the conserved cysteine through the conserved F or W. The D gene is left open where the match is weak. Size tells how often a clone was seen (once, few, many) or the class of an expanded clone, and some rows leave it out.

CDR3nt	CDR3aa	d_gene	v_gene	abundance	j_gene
TGTGCCAGCAGTTTATCGGCGGGAAATGAGCAGTTCTTC	CASSLSAGNEQFF	NA	TRBV27	NA	TRBJ2-1
TGTGCCAGCAGCTTCACCCCGGGGGGCAATCAGCCCCAGCATTTT	CASSFTPGGNQPQHF	NA	TRBV7-2	NA	TRBJ1-5
TGTGCCAGCAGGGACTACGAGCAGTACTTC	CASRDYEQYF	NA	TRBV2	NA	TRBJ2-7
TGTGCCACCAGCAGATCTCAGATGAACTATGGCTACACCTTC	CATSRSQMNYGYTF	NA	TRBV15	NA	TRBJ1-2
TGTGCCAGCAGCTTGGCCGTAGGAACCAAAGAGACCCAGTACTTC	CASSLAVGTKETQYF	NA	TRBV5-8	once	TRBJ2-5
TGTGCCAGCAGTCAGGGACAGGGCCGTACTGAAGCTTTCTTT	CASSQGQGRTEAFF	TRBD1	TRBV11-2	NA	TRBJ1-1
TGTGCCAGCTCGCCGCGGGAGACCGACGAGCAGTACTTC	CASSPRETDEQYF	TRBD2	TRBV18	NA	TRBJ2-7
TGTGCCAGCAGCTTGGACCTAAACCTCTACGAGCAGTACTTC	CASSLDLNLYEQYF	NA	TRBV5-4	NA	TRBJ2-7
TGTGCCAGCTCACTGAGTGAGCGGGTCATGGGGGAGCAGTACTTC	CASSLSERVMGEQYF	NA	TRBV18	NA	TRBJ2-7
TGCGCCAGCAGCCGGAGACAGGCTAATGAAAAACTGTTTTTT	CASSRRQANEKLFF	NA	TRBV4-1	once	TRBJ1-4
TGTGCCAGCAGCTTAACCGGGACTAGCGTGGAGCAGTTCTTC	CASSLTGTSVEQFF	TRBD2	TRBV7-3	NA	TRBJ2-1
TGCGCCAGCAGCTTGGTGTTAGGGAGTGAGCAGTACTTC	CASSLVLGSEQYF	NA	TRBV5-1	NA	TRBJ2-7
TGCGCCAGCAGCTTGCCCGACAGTTCCCGTGAGCAGTTCTTC	CASSLPDSSREQFF	NA	TRBV5-1	NA	TRBJ2-1
TGTGCCAGCTCGGGACAGGGAACAGATACGCAGTATTTT	CASSGQGTDTQYF	TRBD1	TRBV7-9	NA	TRBJ2-3
TGTGCCAGCAGTTCGGCAAGAACTAATGAAAAACTGTTTTTT	CASSSARTNEKLFF	NA	TRBV6-5	NA	TRBJ1-4
TGTGCCAGCAGTTTATCGCCCCCGGGACTAGCGGGAGTGATCGAGCAGTACTTC	CASSLSPPGLAGVIEQYF	TRBD2	TRBV27	NA	TRBJ2-7
TGTGCCAGCAGCACTACAGGGGGACCCCAGCATTTT	CASSTTGGPQHF	TRBD1	TRBV6-5	NA	TRBJ1-5
TGTGCCAGCTCACCTTCGAGACAGGGGGCAAACACTGAAGCTTTCTTT	CASSPSRQGANTEAFF	TRBD1	TRBV18	NA	TRBJ1-1
TGTGCCAGCAGGGAATCGGGGATCAACGAGCAGTACTTC	CASRESGINEQYF	NA	TRBV28	NA	TRBJ2-7
TGTGCCAGCAGTTACAGTAGGGACAGGGTGGTCGAGCAGTACTTC	CASSYSRDRVVEQYF	TRBD1	TRBV6-5	NA	TRBJ2-7
TGTGCCATCAGTGAGTCCAGCAGCACTGAAGCTTTCTTT	CAISESSSTEAFF	NA	TRBV10-3	NA	TRBJ1-1
TGTGCTAGCAGCCCAGGGACTAGCGGGAACCCTACTCGGCAGTTCTTC	CASSPGTSGNPTRQFF	TRBD2	TRBV7-7	once	TRBJ2-1
TGTGCCAGTAGTATCGGGACAGCGCGCGTCTCTGGAAACACCATATATTTT	CASSIGTARVSGNTIYF	TRBD1	TRBV19	NA	TRBJ1-3
TGTGCCTGGAGTGTGGCCATCCTAAGGGGGGGCTACACCTTC	CAWSVAILRGGYTF	NA	TRBV30	NA	TRBJ1-2
TGTGCCAGCGGGCTCCTGGAGACCCAGTACTTC	CASGLLETQYF	NA	TRBV6-6	NA	TRBJ2-5
TGTGCCAGCAGCACACTTTGGGACAGGGAGCATCAGCCCCAGCATTTT	CASSTLWDREHQPQHF	TRBD1	TRBV28	NA	TRBJ1-5
TGCGCCAGCGACGACGGATTAATCGGGGAGCTGTTTTTT	CASDDGLIGELFF	NA	TRBV10-2	NA	TRBJ2-2
TGTGCCAGCAGCTTCGGGACTAGCGGCCCCTCGGGGACCCAGTACTTC	CASSFGTSGPSGTQYF	TRBD2	TRBV7-9	NA	TRBJ2-5
TGCGCCAGCAGCACTGCAGCCCTCACGGGGACAGGCACAGCCTCGCCGTACGAGCAGTACTTC	CASSTAALTGTGTASPYEQYF	TRBD1	TRBV4-3	once	TRBJ2-7
TGTGCCAGTAGTTCTAGCGGGAGGTCGGATGAGCAGTTCTTC	CASSSSGRSDEQFF	TRBD2	TRBV19	NA	TRBJ2-1
TGTGCCAGCAGCGCGGGACTAGCGGAGTACAATGAGCAGTTCTTC	CASSAGLAEYNEQFF	TRBD2	TRBV9	NA	TRBJ2-1
TGTGCCAGCAGCTTCCGGCTCCTTAGATCCACCCACCACGGGGCTGAAGCTTTCTTT	CASSFRLLRSTHHGAEAFF	NA	TRBV7-9	NA	TRBJ1-1
TGTGCCAGCAGCTTAGATCCCAACGTCGGGAGAATGAACACTGAAGCTTTCTTT	CASSLDPNVGRMNTEAFF	NA	TRBV7-2	NA	TRBJ1-1
TGTGCCAGCAATATTGGGAATGGATACGAGCAGTACTTC	CASNIGNGYEQYF	NA	TRBV28	NA	TRBJ2-7
TGTGCCAGCAGCGTAGTCTATGACACCGGGGAGCTGTTTTTT	CASSVVYDTGELFF	NA	TRBV9	NA	TRBJ2-2
TGTGCCAGCAATCAAGAGCAAGGGACTGAAGCTTTCTTT	CASNQEQGTEAFF	NA	TRBV2	NA	TRBJ1-1
TGTGCCAGCAGCCCAACTAGTATGCACGGGGGCGGCTACACCTTC	CASSPTSMHGGGYTF	NA	TRBV11-2	NA	TRBJ1-2
TGTGCCAGCAGCATACCGGGACAGCAGAACACTGAAGCTTTCTTT	CASSIPGQQNTEAFF	TRBD1	TRBV11-2	NA	TRBJ1-1
TGTGCCATCAGGGGAGACAGGGGACAGCCCCAGCATTTT	CAIRGDRGQPQHF	TRBD1	TRBV10-3	NA	TRBJ1-5
TGTGCCAGCAGTTTATCTGGGGCGGCTAATGAAAAACTGTTTTTT	CASSLSGAANEKLFF	NA	TRBV28	NA	TRBJ1-4
TGTGCCAGCAGTAGGGACAGGGGTGAAAAACTGTTTTTT	CASSRDRGEKLFF	TRBD1	TRBV6-5	NA	TRBJ1-4
TGTGCCAGTACGGACAGGGGGAATCAGCCCCAGCATTTT	CASTDRGNQPQHF	TRBD1	TRBV6-5	NA	TRBJ1-5
TGTGCCAGCAGCTTAGTTCCGGGACATTCCTACGAGCAGTACTTC	CASSLVPGHSYEQYF	NA	TRBV11-2	NA	TRBJ2-7
TGTGCCAGCAGTTACTCGGGGCCCTATGGCTACACCTTC	CASSYSGPYGYTF	NA	TRBV6-6	NA	TRBJ1-2
TGTGCCAGTAGTCCCCGGCGCCCGGCGGACTATGGCTACACCTTC	CASSPRRPADYGYTF	NA	TRBV19	NA	TRBJ1-2
TGTGCCAGCAGCCCGGAGGGCCGGGACTACAATGAGCAGTTCTTC	CASSPEGRDYNEQFF	NA	TRBV5-4	NA	TRBJ2-1
TGTGCCAGCCACTCCCGACGGAAAGCTTTCTTT	CASHSRRKAFF	NA	TRBV28	NA	TRBJ1-1
TGTGCCATCAGTGTACAGTACGGCGGGGCCAACGTCCTGACTTTC	CAISVQYGGANVLTF	NA	TRBV10-3	NA	TRBJ2-6
TGTGCCAGTAGCCCAAGGACTAGCGGGGATACCTACGAGCAGTACTTC	CASSPRTSGDTYEQYF	TRBD2	TRBV19	NA	TRBJ2-7
TGCAGCGTTACGGGTCTCCAAGAGACCCAGTACTTC	CSVTGLQETQYF	NA	TRBV29-1	NA	TRBJ2-5
TGTGCCAGCAGTGGGGCCGGGACTAATGAAAAACTGTTTTTT	CASSGAGTNEKLFF	NA	TRBV27	NA	TRBJ1-4
TGTGCCAGCAGCTTGGTTCCGGGGGGATCCACAGATACGCAGTATTTT	CASSLVPGGSTDTQYF	TRBD2	TRBV5-5	NA	TRBJ2-3
TGTGCCAGCAGCTTCGACAGGAGCAATCAGCCCCAGCATTTT	CASSFDRSNQPQHF	NA	TRBV6-6	NA	TRBJ1-5
TGTGCCAGCAGCTTAGCGTTGCAGCGGGAGTACTACGAGCAGTACTTC	CASSLALQREYYEQYF	TRBD2	TRBV7-8	NA	TRBJ2-7